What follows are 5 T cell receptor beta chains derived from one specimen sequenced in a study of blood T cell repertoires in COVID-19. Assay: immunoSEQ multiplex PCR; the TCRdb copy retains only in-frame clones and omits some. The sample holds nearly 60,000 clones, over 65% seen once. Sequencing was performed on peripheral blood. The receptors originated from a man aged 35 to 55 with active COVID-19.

The CDR3 region has the DNA TGTGCCAGCAGCCCCCGAAAGACTAGCGGGGGGGTTACCGGGGAGCTGTTTTTT. This sequence encodes CASSPRKTSGGVTGELFF. V usage is TRBV3-1 (or the pseudogene TRBV3-2) and J usage is TRBJ2-2; 14 bases agree with TRBD2. V lost 4 bases, J lost 5 bases, and 9 bases stayed unmatched. CDR3 length: 18 amino acids. Germline CDR1 LGHDT, CDR2 YNNKEL (reference sequence).

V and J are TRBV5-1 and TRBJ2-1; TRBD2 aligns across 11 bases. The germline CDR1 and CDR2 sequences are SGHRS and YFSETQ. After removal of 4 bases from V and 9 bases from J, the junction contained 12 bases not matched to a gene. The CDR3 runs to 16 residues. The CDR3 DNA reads TGCGCCAGCAGCCGAAATAGCGGGAGGGCCCTCGGTGAGCAGTTCTTC. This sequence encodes CASSRNSGRALGEQFF.

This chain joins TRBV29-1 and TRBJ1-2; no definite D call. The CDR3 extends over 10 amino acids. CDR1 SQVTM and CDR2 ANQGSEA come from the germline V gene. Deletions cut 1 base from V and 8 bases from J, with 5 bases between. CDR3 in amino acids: CSVEVGGYTF. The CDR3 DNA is TGCAGCGTTGAAGTCGGGGGCTACACCTTC. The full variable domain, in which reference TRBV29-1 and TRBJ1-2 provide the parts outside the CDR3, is SAVISQKPSRDICQRGTSLTIQCQVDSQVTMMFWYRQQPGQSLTLIATANQGSEATYESGFVIDKFPISRPNLTFSTLTVSNMSPEDSSIYLCSVEVGGYTFGSGTRLTVV.

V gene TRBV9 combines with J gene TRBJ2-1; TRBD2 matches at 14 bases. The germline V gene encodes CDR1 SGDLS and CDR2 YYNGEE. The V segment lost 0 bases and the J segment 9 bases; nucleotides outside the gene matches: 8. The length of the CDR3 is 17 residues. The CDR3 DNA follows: TGTGCCAGCAGCGTAGGACTAGCGGGAGGGTCCAACGCTGAGCAGTTCTTC. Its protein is CASSVGLAGGSNAEQFF.

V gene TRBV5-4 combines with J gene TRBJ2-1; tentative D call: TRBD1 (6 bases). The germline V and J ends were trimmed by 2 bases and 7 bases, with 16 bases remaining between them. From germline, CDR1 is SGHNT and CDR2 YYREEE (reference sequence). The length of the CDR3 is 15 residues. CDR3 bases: TGTGCCAGCAGCTTTTACAGGGCACATAGGAATGAGCAGTTCTTC. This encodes CASSFYRAHRNEQFF.